This TCR beta chain comes out of a study of spatial heterogeneity in lung cancer. Study at large: An average of more than ten raw reads was observed per unique TCR and UMI combination.

The time point was: sample taken at primary tumor resection. The study sequenced unsorted whole RNA from tumor, nontumor lung or frozen PBMC. Germline trimming cut 4 bases from V and 6 bases from J; bases unmatched to any gene: 15. CDR1 is SGHRS, CDR2 YFSETQ, per germline. CDR3 length: 16 residues. This clonotype was detected many times. Every TCR cDNA molecule bore its own unique molecular identifier. TCRdb recomputed calls from the 5' RACE reads with MiXCR, one row per CDR3 protein. The sample holds roughly 40,000 distinct CDR3 sequences; approximately 7% are singletons and the top ten take 40% to 45%.

The starting material was PBMCs, obtained at surgery. The J gene is TRBJ2-7, the V gene TRBV5-1, with 8 bases aligning to TRBD2. This receptor was obtained from a female donor with early-stage non-small cell lung cancer. In DNA form, the CDR3 reads TGCGCCAGCAGCCCCAGTTCAGGAGCGGGGGAACTCGAGCAGTACTTC. It yields the protein CASSPSSGAGELEQYF.